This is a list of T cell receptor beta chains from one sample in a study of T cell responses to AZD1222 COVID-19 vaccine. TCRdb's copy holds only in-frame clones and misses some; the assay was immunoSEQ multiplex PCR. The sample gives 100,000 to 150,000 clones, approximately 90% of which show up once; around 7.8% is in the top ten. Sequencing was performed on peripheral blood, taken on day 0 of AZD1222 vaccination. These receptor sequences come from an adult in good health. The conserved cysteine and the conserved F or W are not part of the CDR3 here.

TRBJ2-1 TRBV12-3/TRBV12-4 ASRGQGRDEQF
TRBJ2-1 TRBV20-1 SASPGRGQF
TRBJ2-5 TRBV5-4 ASSSPLQETQY
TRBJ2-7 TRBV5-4 ASSSSGRPYEQY
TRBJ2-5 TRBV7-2 ASSPDRAGETQY
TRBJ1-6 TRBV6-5 ASSYSGGVGSPLH
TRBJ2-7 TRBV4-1 ASSPTGDRTYSYEQY
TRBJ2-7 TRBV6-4 ASFIPPGGSYEQY
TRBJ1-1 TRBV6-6 ASSFTGEVTEAF
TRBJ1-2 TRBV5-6 ASSLSGTGTFYGYT
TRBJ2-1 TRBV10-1 ASSALAGGEQF
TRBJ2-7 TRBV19 ASSIGGSRSFYEQY
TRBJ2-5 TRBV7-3 ASSPTVTSQETQY
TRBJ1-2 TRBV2 ASSVGQGAGYGYT
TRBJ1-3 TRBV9 ASSVSGFISGNTIY
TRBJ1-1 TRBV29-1 SVGQGSGTEAF
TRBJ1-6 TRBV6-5 ASKEQGWSNSPLH
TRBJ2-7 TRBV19 ASSIALGYEQY
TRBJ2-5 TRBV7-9 ASSRRTAQETQY
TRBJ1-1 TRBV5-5 ASSPAVNTEAF
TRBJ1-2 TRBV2 ASSQGEDYGYT
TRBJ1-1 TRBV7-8 ASSLAMNTEAF
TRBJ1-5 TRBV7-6 ASSLGEGGDQPQH
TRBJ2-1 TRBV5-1 ASSMGLAADDNEQF
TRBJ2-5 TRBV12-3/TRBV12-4 ASSFTGGETQY
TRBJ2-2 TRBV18 ASSPVVAGDTGELF
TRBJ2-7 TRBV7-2 ASSPRTSDHEQY
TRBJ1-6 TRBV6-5 ASRGQGINSPLH
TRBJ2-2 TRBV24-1 ATSLTSTTGELF
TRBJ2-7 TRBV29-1 SVGTGLALGEQY
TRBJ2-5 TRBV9 ASSVGQQETQY
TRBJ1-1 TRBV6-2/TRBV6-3 ASSPVGGAAF
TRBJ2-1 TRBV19 ASSIGTGSEQF
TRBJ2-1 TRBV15 ATSREGTGGPDEQF
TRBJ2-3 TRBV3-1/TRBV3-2 ASSQVTGGATDTQY
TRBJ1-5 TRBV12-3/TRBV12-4 ASSLKTQPQH
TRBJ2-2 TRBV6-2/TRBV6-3 ASSSPGQILDQSAGELF
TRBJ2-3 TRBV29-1 SVEDLGGADTQY
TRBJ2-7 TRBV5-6 ASSLPGQFFVYEQY
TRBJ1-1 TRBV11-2 ASFRLRDTEAF
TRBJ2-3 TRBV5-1 ASSPEGDTQY
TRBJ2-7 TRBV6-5 ASRPTGLFYEQY
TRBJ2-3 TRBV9 ASSPLERVDTQY
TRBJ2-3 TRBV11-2 ASSLAPLTSTDTQY
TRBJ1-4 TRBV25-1 ASSPIGGKLF